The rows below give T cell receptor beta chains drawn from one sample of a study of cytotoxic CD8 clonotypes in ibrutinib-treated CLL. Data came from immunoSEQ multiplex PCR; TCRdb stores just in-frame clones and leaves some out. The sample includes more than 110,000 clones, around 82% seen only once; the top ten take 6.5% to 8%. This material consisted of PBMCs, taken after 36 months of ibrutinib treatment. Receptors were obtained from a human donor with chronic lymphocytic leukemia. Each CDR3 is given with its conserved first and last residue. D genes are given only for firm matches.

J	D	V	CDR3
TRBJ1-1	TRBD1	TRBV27	CASTPVGTGQNTEAFF
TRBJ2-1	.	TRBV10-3	CAISDSGAGAYNEQFF
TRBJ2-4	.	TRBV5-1	CASSLLGEYDIQYF
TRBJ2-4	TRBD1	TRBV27	CASSRDRGSFQNIQYF
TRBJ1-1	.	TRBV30	CAWSVGGAEAFF
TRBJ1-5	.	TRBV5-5	CASSLDTGPRWGQPQHF
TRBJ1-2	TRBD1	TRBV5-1	CASSGTGGTHGYTF
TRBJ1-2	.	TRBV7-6	CASSLEAETSNYGYTF
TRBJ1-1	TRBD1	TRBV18	CASSPRSTGANTEAFF
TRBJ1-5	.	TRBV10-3	CATGRDSNQPQHF
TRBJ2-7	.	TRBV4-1	CASSQALDHSSYEQYF
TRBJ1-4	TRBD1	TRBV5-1	CASSLGTGQGEKLFF
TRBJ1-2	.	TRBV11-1	CASLLRNREPIYTF
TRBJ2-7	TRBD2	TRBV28	CASQPPTSGSGEQYF
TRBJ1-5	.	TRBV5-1	CASSFGPGNNQPQHF
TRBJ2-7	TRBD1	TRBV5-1	CASSLDRGAVYEQYF
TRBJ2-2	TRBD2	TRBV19	CASSAGIIAGGLYTGELFF
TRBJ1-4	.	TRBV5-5	CASSMTGRATNEKLFF